This TCR beta chain emerged from a study of radiotherapy plus CTLA-4 blockade in lung cancer. The CDR3 totals 13 residues. From germline, CDR1 is SQVTM and CDR2 ANQGSEA. TCRdb keeps only in-frame clones here, not all; method: immunoSEQ multiplex PCR. This sample has roughly 62,000 clones; roughly 80% occur once, and the top ten carry about 4.5%. The TCR was taken from a human donor with non-small cell lung cancer who had a complete response to radiotherapy plus ipilimumab. The specimen was peripheral blood, collected from a patient treated with radiotherapy plus ipilimumab. The chain combines TRBV29-1 with TRBJ2-5, with D unclear. Judging by the DNA end, TRBJ2-7 fits better; the J call may be wrong. CDR3: CSVEGPSSYEQYF. The CDR3 DNA reads as TGCAGCGTTGAGGGTCCAAGCTCCTACGAGCAGTACTTC.